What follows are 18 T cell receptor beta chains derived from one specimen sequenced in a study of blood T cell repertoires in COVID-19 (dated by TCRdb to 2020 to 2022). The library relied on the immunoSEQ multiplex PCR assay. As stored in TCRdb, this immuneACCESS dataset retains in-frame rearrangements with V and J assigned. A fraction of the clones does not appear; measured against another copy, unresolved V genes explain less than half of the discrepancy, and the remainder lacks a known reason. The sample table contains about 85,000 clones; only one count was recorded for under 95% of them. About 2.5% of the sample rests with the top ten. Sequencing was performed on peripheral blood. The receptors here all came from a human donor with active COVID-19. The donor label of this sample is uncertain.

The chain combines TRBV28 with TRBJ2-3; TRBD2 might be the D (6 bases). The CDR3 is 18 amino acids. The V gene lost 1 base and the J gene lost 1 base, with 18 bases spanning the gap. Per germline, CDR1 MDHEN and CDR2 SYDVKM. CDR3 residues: CASSLFYKRGRRTDTQYF. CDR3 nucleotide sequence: TGTGCCAGCAGTTTATTTTACAAGCGAGGGAGGCGCACAGATACGCAGTATTTT.

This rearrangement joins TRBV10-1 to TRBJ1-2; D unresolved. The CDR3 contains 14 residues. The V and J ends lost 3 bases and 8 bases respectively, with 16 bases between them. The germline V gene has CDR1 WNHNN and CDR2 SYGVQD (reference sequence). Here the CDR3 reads CASSDPWRACGYTF. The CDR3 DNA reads TGCGCCAGCAGTGACCCGTGGAGGGCTTGCGGCTACACCTTC.

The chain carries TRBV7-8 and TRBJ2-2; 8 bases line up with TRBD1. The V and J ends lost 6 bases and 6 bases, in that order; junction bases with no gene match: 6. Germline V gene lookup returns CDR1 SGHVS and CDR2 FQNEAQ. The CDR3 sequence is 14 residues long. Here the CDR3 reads CASSFLQGAGELFF. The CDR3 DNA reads TGTGCCAGCAGTTTTCTACAGGGGGCCGGGGAGCTGTTTTTT.

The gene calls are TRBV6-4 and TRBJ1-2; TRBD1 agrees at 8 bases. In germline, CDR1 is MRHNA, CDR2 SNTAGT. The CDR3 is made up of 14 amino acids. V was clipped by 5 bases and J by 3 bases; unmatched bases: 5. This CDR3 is CASSPQGQDYGYTF. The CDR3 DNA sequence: TGTGCCAGCAGTCCCCAGGGACAGGACTATGGCTACACCTTC.

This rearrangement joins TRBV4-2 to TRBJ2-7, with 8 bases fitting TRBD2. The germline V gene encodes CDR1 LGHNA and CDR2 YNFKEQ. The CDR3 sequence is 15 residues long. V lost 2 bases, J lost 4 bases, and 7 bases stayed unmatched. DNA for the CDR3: TGTGCCAGCAGCCAAAGGGGCGCGGGGGGATACGAGCAGTACTTC. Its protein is CASSQRGAGGYEQYF.

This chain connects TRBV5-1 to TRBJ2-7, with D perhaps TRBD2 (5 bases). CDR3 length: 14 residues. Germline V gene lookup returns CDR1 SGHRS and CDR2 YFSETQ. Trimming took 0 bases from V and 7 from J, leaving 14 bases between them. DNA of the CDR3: TGCGCCAGCAGCTTGGGGCGGGCAGGCGAAGAGCAGTACTTC. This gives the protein CASSLGRAGEEQYF.

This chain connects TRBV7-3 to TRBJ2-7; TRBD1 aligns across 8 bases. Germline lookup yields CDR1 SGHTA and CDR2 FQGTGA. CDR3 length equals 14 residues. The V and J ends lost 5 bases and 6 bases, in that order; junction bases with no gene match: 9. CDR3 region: CASSAYRTGGEQYF. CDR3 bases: TGTGCCAGCAGCGCGTACCGTACAGGGGGCGAGCAGTACTTC.

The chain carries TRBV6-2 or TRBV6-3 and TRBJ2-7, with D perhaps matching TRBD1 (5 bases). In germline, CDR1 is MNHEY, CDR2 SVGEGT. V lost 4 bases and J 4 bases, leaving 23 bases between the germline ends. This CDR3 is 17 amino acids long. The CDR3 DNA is TGTGCCAGCAGTTCCGTGCCTCCAGGGTCGATAAATTACGAGCAGTACTTC. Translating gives CASSSVPPGSINYEQYF.

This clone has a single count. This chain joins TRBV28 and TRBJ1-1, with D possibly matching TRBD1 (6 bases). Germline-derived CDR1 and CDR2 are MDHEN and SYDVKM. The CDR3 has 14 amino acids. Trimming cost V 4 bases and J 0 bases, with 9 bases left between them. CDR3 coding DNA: TGTGCCAGCAGTTGGACAGCCGTGAACACTGAAGCTTTCTTT. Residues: CASSWTAVNTEAFF.

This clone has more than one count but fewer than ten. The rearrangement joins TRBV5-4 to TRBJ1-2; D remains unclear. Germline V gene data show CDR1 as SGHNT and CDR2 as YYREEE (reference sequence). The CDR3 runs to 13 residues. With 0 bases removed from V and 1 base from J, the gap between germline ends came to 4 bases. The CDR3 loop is CASSLDGNYGYTF. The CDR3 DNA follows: TGTGCCAGCAGCTTGGACGGTAACTATGGCTACACCTTC. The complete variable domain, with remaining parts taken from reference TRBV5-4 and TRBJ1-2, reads ETGVTQSPTHLIKTRGQQVTLRCSSQSGHNTVSWYQQALGQGPQFIFQYYREEENGRGNFPPRFSGLQFPNYSSELNVNALELDDSALYLCASSLDGNYGYTFGSGTRLTVV.

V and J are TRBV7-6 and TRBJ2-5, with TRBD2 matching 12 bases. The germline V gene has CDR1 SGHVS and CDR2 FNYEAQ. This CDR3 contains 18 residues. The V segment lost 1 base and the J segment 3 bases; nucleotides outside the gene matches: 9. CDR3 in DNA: TGTGCCAGCAGCTTAGTATTTCTAGCGGGGGGGAATAAAGAGACCCAGTACTTC. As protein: CASSLVFLAGGNKETQYF. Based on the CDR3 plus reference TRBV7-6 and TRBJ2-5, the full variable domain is GAGVSQSPRYKVTKRGQDVALRCDPISGHVSLYWYRQALGQGPEFLTYFNYEAQQDKSGLPNDRFSAERPEGSISTLTIQRTEQRDSAMYRCASSLVFLAGGNKETQYFGPGTRLLVL.

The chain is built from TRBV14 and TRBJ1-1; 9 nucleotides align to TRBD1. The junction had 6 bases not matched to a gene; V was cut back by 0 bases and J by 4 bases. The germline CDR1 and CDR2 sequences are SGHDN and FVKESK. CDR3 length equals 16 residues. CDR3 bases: TGTGCCAGCAGCCAAGAAGGGGACAGGGCGGGCACTGAAGCTTTCTTT. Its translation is CASSQEGDRAGTEAFF.

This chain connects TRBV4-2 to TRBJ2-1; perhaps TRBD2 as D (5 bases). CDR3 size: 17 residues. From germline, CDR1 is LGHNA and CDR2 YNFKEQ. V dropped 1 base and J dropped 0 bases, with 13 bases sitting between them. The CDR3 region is CASSQGWSGNSYNEQFF. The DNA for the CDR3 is TGTGCCAGCAGCCAAGGGTGGAGCGGAAACTCCTACAATGAGCAGTTCTTC.

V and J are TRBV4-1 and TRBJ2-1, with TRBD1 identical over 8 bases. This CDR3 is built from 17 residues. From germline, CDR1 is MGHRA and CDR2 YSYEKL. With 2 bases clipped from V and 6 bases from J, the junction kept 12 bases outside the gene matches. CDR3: CASSQTPRDRLGNEQFF. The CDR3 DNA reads TGCGCCAGCAGCCAAACACCCCGGGACAGGTTGGGCAATGAGCAGTTCTTC.

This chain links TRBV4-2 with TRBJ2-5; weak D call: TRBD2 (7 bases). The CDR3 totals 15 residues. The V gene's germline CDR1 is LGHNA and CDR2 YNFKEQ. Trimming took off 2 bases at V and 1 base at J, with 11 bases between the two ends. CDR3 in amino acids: CASSQPAGAQETQYF. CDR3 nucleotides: TGTGCCAGCAGCCAACCTGCGGGGGCCCAAGAGACCCAGTACTTC.

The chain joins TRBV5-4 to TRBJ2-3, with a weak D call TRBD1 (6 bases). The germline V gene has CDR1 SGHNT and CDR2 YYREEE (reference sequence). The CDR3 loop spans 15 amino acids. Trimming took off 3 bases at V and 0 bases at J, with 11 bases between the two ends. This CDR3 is CASSSYRASTDTQYF. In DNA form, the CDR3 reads TGTGCCAGCAGCTCCTACAGGGCTAGCACAGATACGCAGTATTTT.

CDR3 loop: CASSVTGTGGFSSTDTQYF. DNA of the CDR3: TGTGCCAGCAGCGTCACCGGGACAGGGGGCTTTTCCTCCACAGATACGCAGTATTTT. The rearrangement links TRBV9 to TRBJ2-3; 12 bases agree with TRBD1. This CDR3 region has 19 residues. Germline V gene lookup returns CDR1 SGDLS and CDR2 YYNGEE. The junction had 12 bases not matched to a gene; V was cut back by 2 bases and J by 2 bases.

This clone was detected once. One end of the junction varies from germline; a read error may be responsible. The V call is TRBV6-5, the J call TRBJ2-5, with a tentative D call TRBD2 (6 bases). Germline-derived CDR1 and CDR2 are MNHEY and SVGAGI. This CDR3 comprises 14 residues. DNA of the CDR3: TGTGCCAGCAGTTACCTGGGACTCCAAGGGACCCAGTACTTC. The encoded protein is CASSYLGLQGTQYF.